The T cell receptor beta chain under discussion was sequenced for a study of blood T cell repertoires in COVID-19. At the level of the study: Sites in the United States, Italy and Spain provided acute and convalescent COVID-19 samples. T cells, B-cell-depleted T cells, or PBMCs supplied cDNA or gDNA.

CDR3 size: 14 residues. The V gene's germline CDR1 is KGHSH and CDR2 LQKENI. Generated by immunoSEQ multiplex PCR, the TCRdb table keeps only in-frame clones and is missing some. The table has tens of thousands of clones, roughly 78% seen once. Concerning this clone: A read error may produce the germline difference seen at one junction end.

The specimen sequenced was peripheral blood. The receptor was isolated from a man aged 65-85 years with acute or convalescent COVID-19. The chain links TRBV18 to TRBJ1-1; perhaps TRBD1 as D (5 bases). CDR3 in amino acids: CASSPRPGNAEAFF. As DNA, the CDR3 is TGTGCCAGCTCACCTCGGCCAGGGAACGCTGAAGCTTTCTTT.